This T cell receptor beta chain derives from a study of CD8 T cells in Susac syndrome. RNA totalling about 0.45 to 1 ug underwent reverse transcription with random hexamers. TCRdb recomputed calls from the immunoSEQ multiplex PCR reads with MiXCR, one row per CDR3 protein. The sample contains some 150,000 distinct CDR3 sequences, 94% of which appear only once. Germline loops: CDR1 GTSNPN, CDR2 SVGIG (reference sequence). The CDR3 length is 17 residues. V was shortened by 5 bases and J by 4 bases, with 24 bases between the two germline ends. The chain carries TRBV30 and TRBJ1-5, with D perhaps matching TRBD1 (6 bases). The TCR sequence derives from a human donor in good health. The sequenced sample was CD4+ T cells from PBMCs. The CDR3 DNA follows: TGTGCCTGGGAACCGGGACATAGATTCGGACGGAATCAGCCCCAGCATTTT. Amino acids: CAWEPGHRFGRNQPQHF. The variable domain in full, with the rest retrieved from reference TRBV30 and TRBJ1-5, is SQTIHQWPATLVQPVGSPLSLECTVEGTSNPNLYWYRQAAGRGLQLLFYSVGIGQISSEVPQNLSASRPQDRQFILSSKKLLLSDSGFYLCAWEPGHRFGRNQPQHFGDGTRLSIL.